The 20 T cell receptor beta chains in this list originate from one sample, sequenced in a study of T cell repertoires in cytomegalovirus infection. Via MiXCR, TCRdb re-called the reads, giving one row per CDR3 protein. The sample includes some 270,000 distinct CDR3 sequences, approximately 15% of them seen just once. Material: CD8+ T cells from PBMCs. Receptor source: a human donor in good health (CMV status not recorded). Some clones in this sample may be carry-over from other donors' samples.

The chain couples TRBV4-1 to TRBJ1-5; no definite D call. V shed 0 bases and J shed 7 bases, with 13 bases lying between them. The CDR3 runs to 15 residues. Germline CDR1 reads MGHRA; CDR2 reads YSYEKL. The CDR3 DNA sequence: TGCGCCAGCAGCCAAGATTACAGTCGCGGGCAGCCCCAGCATTTT. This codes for CASSQDYSRGQPQHF.

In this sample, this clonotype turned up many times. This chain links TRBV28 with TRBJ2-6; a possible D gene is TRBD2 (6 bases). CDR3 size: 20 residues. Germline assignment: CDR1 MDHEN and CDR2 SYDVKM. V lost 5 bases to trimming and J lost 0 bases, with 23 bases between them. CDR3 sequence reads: CASSPISGQRTTSGANVLTF. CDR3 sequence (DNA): TGTGCCAGCAGTCCCATTTCTGGGCAGAGGACTACCTCTGGGGCCAACGTCCTGACTTTC.

The DNA for the CDR3 is TGCAGCGTTGTTAGCGGGTGGGCTTTCTTT. Encoded protein: CSVVSGWAFF. V is TRBV29-1 and J is TRBJ1-1; D uncertain. The V gene's germline CDR1 is SQVTM and CDR2 ANQGSEA. CDR3 size: 10 residues. Trimming removed 4 bases at V and 11 bases at J, with 11 bases between.

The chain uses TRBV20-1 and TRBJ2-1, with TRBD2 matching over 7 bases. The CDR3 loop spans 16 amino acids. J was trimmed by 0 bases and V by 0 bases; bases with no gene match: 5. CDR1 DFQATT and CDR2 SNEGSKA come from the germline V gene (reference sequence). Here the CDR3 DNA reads TGCAGTGCTAGAGACGAAGCGGGGAGCTCCTACAATGAGCAGTTCTTC. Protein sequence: CSARDEAGSSYNEQFF.

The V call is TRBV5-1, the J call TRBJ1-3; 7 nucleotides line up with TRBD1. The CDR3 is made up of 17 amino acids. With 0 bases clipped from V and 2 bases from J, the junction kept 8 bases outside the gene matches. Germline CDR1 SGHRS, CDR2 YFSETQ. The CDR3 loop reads CASSLGQGDVTGNTIYF. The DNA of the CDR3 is TGCGCCAGCAGCTTGGGACAGGGAGACGTAACTGGAAACACCATATATTTT.

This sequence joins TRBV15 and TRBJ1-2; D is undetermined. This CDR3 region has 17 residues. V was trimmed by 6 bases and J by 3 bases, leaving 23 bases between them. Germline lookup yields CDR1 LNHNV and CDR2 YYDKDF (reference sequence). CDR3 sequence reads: CATSLPKLIGVDYGYTF. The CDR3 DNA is TGTGCCACCAGTCTTCCAAAGTTGATCGGGGTTGACTATGGCTACACCTTC.

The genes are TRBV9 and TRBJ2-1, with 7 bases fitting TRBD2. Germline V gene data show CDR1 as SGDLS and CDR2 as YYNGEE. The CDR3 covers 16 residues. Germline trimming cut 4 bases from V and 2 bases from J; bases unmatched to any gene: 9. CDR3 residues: CASSLGGGETYNEQFF. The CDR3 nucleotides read TGTGCCAGCAGCCTGGGGGGAGGGGAAACCTACAATGAGCAGTTCTTC.

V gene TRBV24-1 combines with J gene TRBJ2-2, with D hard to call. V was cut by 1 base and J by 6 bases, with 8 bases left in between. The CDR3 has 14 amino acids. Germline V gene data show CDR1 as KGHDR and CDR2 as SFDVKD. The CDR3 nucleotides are TGTGCCACCAGTGATTTTTACAGTTCCGGGGAGCTGTTTTTT. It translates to CATSDFYSSGELFF.

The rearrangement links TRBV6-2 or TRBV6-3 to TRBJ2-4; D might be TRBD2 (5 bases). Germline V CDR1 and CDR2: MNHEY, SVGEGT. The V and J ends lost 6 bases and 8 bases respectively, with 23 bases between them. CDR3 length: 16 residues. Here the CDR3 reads CASSPRTAYGPDIQYF. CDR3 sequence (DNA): TGTGCCAGCAGCCCTAGGACTGCATATGGTCCAGACATTCAGTACTTC.

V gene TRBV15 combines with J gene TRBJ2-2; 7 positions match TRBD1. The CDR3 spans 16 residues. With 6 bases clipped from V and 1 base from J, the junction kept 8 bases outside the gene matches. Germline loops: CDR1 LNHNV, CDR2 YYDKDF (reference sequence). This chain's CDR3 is CATRASGQLNTGELFF. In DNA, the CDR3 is TGTGCCACCAGAGCCTCGGGACAGCTGAACACCGGGGAGCTGTTTTTT.

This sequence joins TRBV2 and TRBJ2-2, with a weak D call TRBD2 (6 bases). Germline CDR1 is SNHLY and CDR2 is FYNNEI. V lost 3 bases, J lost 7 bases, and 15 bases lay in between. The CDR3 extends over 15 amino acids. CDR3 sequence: CASSDSPGDIGELFF. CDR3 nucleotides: TGTGCCAGCAGTGACAGCCCGGGAGACATCGGGGAGCTGTTTTTT.

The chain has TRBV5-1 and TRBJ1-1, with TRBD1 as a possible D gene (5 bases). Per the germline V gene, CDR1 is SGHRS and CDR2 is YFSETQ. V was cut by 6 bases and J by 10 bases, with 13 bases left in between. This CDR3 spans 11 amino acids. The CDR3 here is CASKSGERAFF. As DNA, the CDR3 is TGCGCCAGCAAGTCGGGGGAACGAGCTTTCTTT.

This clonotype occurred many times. The CDR3 sequence: CASIWTEAFF. Here the CDR3 DNA reads TGTGCCAGCATTTGGACTGAAGCTTTCTTT. V and J are TRBV6-1 and TRBJ1-1; unclear D gene. This CDR3 has 10 residues. Trimming shortened V by 7 bases and J by 5 bases, and 5 bases separated the two germline ends. Germline V lookup: CDR1 MNHNS, CDR2 SASEGT.

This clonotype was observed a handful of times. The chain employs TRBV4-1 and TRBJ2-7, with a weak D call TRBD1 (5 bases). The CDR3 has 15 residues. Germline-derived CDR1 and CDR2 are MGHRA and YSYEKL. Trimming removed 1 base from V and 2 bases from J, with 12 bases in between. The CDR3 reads CASSQVTANTYEQYF. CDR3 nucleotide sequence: TGCGCCAGCAGCCAAGTGACAGCGAACACCTACGAGCAGTACTTC.

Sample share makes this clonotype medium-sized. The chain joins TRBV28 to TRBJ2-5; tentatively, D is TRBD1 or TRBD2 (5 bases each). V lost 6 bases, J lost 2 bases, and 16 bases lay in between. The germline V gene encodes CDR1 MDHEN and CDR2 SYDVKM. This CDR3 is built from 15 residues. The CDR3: CASRPGRLQQETQYF. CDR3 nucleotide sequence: TGTGCCAGCAGACCGGGACGCCTACAACAAGAGACCCAGTACTTC.

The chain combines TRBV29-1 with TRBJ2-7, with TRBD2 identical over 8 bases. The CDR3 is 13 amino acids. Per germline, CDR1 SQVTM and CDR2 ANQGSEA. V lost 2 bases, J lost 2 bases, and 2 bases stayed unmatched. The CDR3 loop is CSVERAGAYEQYF. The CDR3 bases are TGCAGCGTTGAACGAGCGGGGGCCTACGAGCAGTACTTC.

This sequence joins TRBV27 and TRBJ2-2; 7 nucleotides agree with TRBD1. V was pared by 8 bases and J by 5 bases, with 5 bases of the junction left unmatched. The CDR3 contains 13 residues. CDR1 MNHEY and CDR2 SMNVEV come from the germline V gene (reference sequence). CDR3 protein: CASAGGRTGELFF. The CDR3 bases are TGTGCCAGCGCAGGGGGACGTACCGGGGAGCTGTTTTTT.

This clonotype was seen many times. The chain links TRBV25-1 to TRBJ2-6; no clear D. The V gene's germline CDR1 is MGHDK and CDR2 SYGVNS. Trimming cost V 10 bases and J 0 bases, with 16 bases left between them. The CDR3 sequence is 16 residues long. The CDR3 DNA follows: TGTGCCACCGCCTCCCGGCAAAACTCTGGGGCCAACGTCCTGACTTTC. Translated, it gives CATASRQNSGANVLTF.

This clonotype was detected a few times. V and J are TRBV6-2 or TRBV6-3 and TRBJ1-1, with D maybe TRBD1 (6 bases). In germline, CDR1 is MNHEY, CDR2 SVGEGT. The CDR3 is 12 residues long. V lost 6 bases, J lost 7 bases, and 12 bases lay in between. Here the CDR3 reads CASSQAGVEAFF. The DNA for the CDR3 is TGTGCCAGCAGCCAAGCAGGGGTTGAAGCTTTCTTT.

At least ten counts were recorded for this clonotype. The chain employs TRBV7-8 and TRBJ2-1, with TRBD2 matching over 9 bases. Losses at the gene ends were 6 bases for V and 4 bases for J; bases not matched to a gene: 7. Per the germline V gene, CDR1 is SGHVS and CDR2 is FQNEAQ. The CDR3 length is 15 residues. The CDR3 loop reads CASRVSGGGYNEQFF. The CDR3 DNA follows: TGTGCCAGCAGAGTTAGCGGGGGTGGGTACAATGAGCAGTTCTTC.